This TCR beta chain was retrieved from a study of blood T cell repertoires in COVID-19. The overall study: Donors in the United States, Italy and Spain gave samples during acute or convalescent COVID-19. Sample material is recorded as cDNA or gDNA derived from T cells, B-cell-depleted T cells, or PBMCs.

Seattle researchers signed up patients amid active infection and tracked them longitudinally. As handled by the study authors: Reference gene primer amplification yielded estimated nucleated cell counts. Sequencing was performed with immunoSEQ multiplex PCR; in TCRdb, only in-frame clones are kept and a portion is missing. The D gene and trimming were derived from the DNA, and the V and J assignments and clone size from that table. The repertoire holds about 12,000 clones, with about 76% as singletons. V lost 5 bases, J lost 1 base, and 4 bases stayed unmatched. The CDR3 is made up of 16 amino acids. Germline lookup yields CDR1 MDHEN and CDR2 SYDVKM.

The chain joins TRBV28 to TRBJ2-2; TRBD1 agrees at 10 bases. The clonotype was recovered from a man aged 55 to 70 with COVID-19, enrolled during active disease. Sequenced sample: peripheral blood. The CDR3 loop reads CASSTWDRGNTGELFF. The CDR3 DNA sequence: TGTGCCAGCAGTACCTGGGACAGGGGGAACACCGGGGAGCTGTTTTTT.